A single sample is the source of the 31 T cell receptor beta chains below, sequenced in a study of cytomegalovirus exposure and HLA in healthy donors. 60 Vbeta and 13 Jbeta primers were used in PCR. Data came from immunoSEQ multiplex PCR; TCRdb stores just in-frame clones and leaves some out. The table has 150,000 to 250,000 clones, roughly 85% seen once. Sequenced sample: PBMCs. Source of these receptors: a woman in her fifties or sixties in good health and CMV-seronegative.

The chain is built from TRBV19 and TRBJ2-1; 7 bases agree with TRBD2. The CDR3 contains 19 residues. The V gene end was trimmed by 1 base and the J gene end by 0 bases; junction bases not matched to a gene: 12. Per germline, CDR1 LNHDA and CDR2 SQIVND (reference sequence). The CDR3 here is CASSIGRTSATSSYNEQFF. DNA of the CDR3: TGTGCCAGTAGTATAGGCCGCACTAGCGCCACTAGCTCCTACAATGAGCAGTTCTTC.

This clone was observed a handful of times. The chain combines TRBV5-1 with TRBJ2-2; TRBD1 is a possible D gene (5 bases). Trimming removed 2 bases from V and 4 bases from J, with 15 bases in between. The CDR3 length is 16 residues. CDR1 SGHRS and CDR2 YFSETQ come from the germline V gene. CDR3 sequence: CASSFYYQGGTGELFF. DNA of the CDR3: TGCGCCAGCAGCTTTTATTATCAGGGTGGCACCGGGGAGCTGTTTTTT. Full variable domain (remainder filled in from reference TRBV5-1 and TRBJ2-2): KAGVTQTPRYLIKTRGQQVTLSCSPISGHRSVSWYQQTPGQGLQFLFEYFSETQRNKGNFPGRFSGRQFSNSRSEMNVSTLELGDSALYLCASSFYYQGGTGELFFGEGSRLTVL.

In its sample, this clone was seen once. The chain couples TRBV5-1 to TRBJ2-3, with no clear D. The CDR3 contains 12 residues. The germline V gene encodes CDR1 SGHRS and CDR2 YFSETQ. Trimming stripped 4 bases from V and 6 bases from J, with 9 bases between. The CDR3 loop reads CASSASFDTQYF. The CDR3 DNA reads as TGCGCCAGCAGCGCGAGTTTCGATACGCAGTATTTT.

This clone was seen a few times. This chain uses TRBV27 with TRBJ1-2; 9 bases match TRBD1. Per the germline V gene, CDR1 is MNHEY and CDR2 is SMNVEV (reference sequence). Trimming removed 6 bases from V and 6 bases from J; junction bases left unmatched: 8. The CDR3 has 14 residues. This CDR3 reads CASSPFTGGDGYTF. In DNA, the CDR3 is TGTGCCAGCAGCCCTTTCACAGGGGGCGATGGCTACACCTTC.

This clone was seen just once. The chain carries TRBV15 and TRBJ2-1; 8 bases fit TRBD2. Trimming took 10 bases from V and 5 from J; bases not matched to a gene: 13. The CDR3 covers 15 residues. The germline V gene encodes CDR1 LNHNV and CDR2 YYDKDF (reference sequence). The CDR3 is CAIRPAGGPNNEQFF. CDR3 nucleotide sequence: TGTGCCATCAGGCCGGCGGGAGGTCCCAACAATGAGCAGTTCTTC.

The chain couples TRBV25-1 to TRBJ1-1, with 7 positions matching TRBD1. The CDR3 consists of 16 residues. Germline V lookup: CDR1 MGHDK, CDR2 SYGVNS. The junction had 8 bases not matched to a gene; V was cut back by 4 bases and J by 0 bases. The CDR3 region is CASSAGTAFMNTEAFF. The CDR3 DNA sequence: TGTGCCAGCAGTGCCGGGACAGCGTTCATGAACACTGAAGCTTTCTTT.

This CDR3 is CASSFSAGGSYNEQFF. CDR3 coding DNA: TGTGCCAGCAGCTTCTCAGCGGGCGGCTCCTACAATGAGCAGTTCTTC. V and J are TRBV7-2 and TRBJ2-1; D is possibly TRBD2 (6 bases). Germline CDR1 reads SGHTA; CDR2 reads FQGNSA. The germline V and J ends were trimmed by 3 bases and 0 bases, with 12 bases remaining between them. The CDR3 length is 16 residues. The variable domain in full, with the rest retrieved from reference TRBV7-2 and TRBJ2-1, is GAGVSQSPSNKVTEKGKDVELRCDPISGHTALYWYRQSLGQGLEFLIYFQGNSAPDKSGLPSDRFSAERTGGSVSTLTIQRTQQEDSAVYLCASSFSAGGSYNEQFFGPGTRLTVL.

V usage is TRBV5-6 and J usage is TRBJ2-7; TRBD2 aligns across 9 bases. CDR1 SGHDT and CDR2 YYEEEE come from the germline V gene. The CDR3 runs to 15 residues. V gave up 4 bases and J gave up 2 bases; unmatched junction bases: 7. The CDR3 nucleotides are TGTGCCAGCAGCCGGGGACTAGCTTTTACCTACGAGCAGTACTTC. It codes for CASSRGLAFTYEQYF.

This sequence joins TRBV28 and TRBJ2-5; maybe TRBD1 (6 bases). V lost 2 bases to trimming and J lost 5 bases, with 15 bases between them. The CDR3 runs to 15 residues. CDR1 MDHEN and CDR2 SYDVKM come from the germline V gene. The CDR3: CASSLAGVPGETQYF. CDR3 coding DNA: TGTGCCAGCAGTTTAGCAGGGGTACCCGGGGAGACCCAGTACTTC. Drawing the rest from reference TRBV28 and TRBJ2-5, the complete variable domain is DVKVTQSSRYLVKRTGEKVFLECVQDMDHENMFWYRQDPGLGLRLIYFSYDVKMKEKGDIPEGYSVSREKKERFSLILESASTNQTSMYLCASSLAGVPGETQYFGPGTRLLVL.

The V and J genes are TRBV7-2 and TRBJ1-1, with TRBD1 matching over 11 bases. CDR3 length equals 14 residues. J was trimmed by 2 bases and V by 6 bases; bases with no gene match: 2. CDR1 and CDR2 from the germline V gene are SGHTA and FQGNSA. CDR3 amino acids: CASSWTGGNTEAFF. DNA of the CDR3: TGTGCCAGCAGTTGGACAGGGGGCAACACTGAAGCTTTCTTT.

This clone was detected only once. The chain links TRBV6-6 to TRBJ1-2; 7 nucleotides align to TRBD1. Germline V gene sequence: CDR1 MNHNY, CDR2 SVGAGI (reference sequence). The CDR3 covers 14 residues. The J segment lost 2 bases and the V segment lost 7 bases, leaving 7 bases of the junction unmatched. CDR3 in amino acids: CASMRTGQNYGYTF. DNA of the CDR3: TGTGCCAGCATGAGGACAGGTCAGAACTATGGCTACACCTTC.

This chain's CDR3 is CASSSRPPGQGREYNEQFF. DNA for the CDR3: TGTGCCAGCAGTTCACGGCCCCCGGGACAGGGACGGGAATACAATGAGCAGTTCTTC. V and J are TRBV27 and TRBJ2-1; 9 bases agree with TRBD1. CDR3 length: 19 residues. Unmatched junction bases numbered 17, after V lost 4 bases and J lost 4 bases. Germline CDR1 is MNHEY and CDR2 is SMNVEV (reference sequence).

The chain combines TRBV28 with TRBJ1-4; D not certain. The V gene lost 8 bases and the J gene lost 10 bases, with 17 bases spanning the gap. The germline gives CDR1 MDHEN, CDR2 SYDVKM. This CDR3 is built from 13 residues. CDR3 amino acids: CASERPPSGKLFF. DNA of the CDR3: TGTGCCAGCGAACGCCCCCCAAGCGGAAAACTGTTTTTT. Using reference TRBV28 and TRBJ1-4 for the parts outside the CDR3, the full variable domain is DVKVTQSSRYLVKRTGEKVFLECVQDMDHENMFWYRQDPGLGLRLIYFSYDVKMKEKGDIPEGYSVSREKKERFSLILESASTNQTSMYLCASERPPSGKLFFGSGTQLSVL.

The chain links TRBV9 to TRBJ2-7, with 12 nucleotides matching TRBD2. The V gene's germline CDR1 is SGDLS and CDR2 YYNGEE. The CDR3 is 16 amino acids. Trimming removed 0 bases from V and 2 bases from J; junction bases left unmatched: 3. The CDR3 loop is CASSVAGLAGPYEQYF. CDR3 nucleotides: TGTGCCAGCAGCGTAGCCGGACTAGCGGGACCCTACGAGCAGTACTTC.

The genes are TRBV27 and TRBJ2-1; 8 nucleotides agree with TRBD1. Germline loops: CDR1 MNHEY, CDR2 SMNVEV (reference sequence). The CDR3 loop spans 15 amino acids. After removal of 5 bases from V and 2 bases from J, the junction contained 5 bases not matched to a gene. CDR3 loop: CASSTGQGPYNEQFF. For the CDR3, the DNA is TGTGCCAGCAGTACCGGACAGGGCCCCTACAATGAGCAGTTCTTC.

The chain is built from TRBV5-5 and TRBJ2-5, with TRBD1 identical over 8 bases. The CDR3 has 15 amino acids. Germline CDR1 and CDR2: SGHKS and YYEKEE (reference sequence). After removal of 5 bases from V and 5 bases from J, the junction contained 11 bases not matched to a gene. The CDR3 sequence is CASRPTQGADETQYF. The CDR3 DNA reads TGTGCCAGCAGACCAACCCAGGGGGCGGATGAGACCCAGTACTTC. Drawing the rest from reference TRBV5-5 and TRBJ2-5, the complete variable domain is DAGVTQSPTHLIKTRGQQVTLRCSPISGHKSVSWYQQVLGQGPQFIFQYYEKEERGRGNFPDRFSARQFPNYSSELNVNALLLGDSALYLCASRPTQGADETQYFGPGTRLLVL.

This chain uses TRBV7-2 with TRBJ2-7; D is ambiguous. The CDR3 is 14 residues long. The V end lost 1 base, the J end lost 1 base, and 8 bases lay between the germline ends. Per the germline V gene, CDR1 is SGHTA and CDR2 is FQGNSA. In DNA, the CDR3 is TGTGCCAGCAGCTTAGGACTGGATTCCTACGAGCAGTACTTC. It translates to CASSLGLDSYEQYF.

This sequence joins TRBV19 and TRBJ1-3; weak D call: TRBD1 (6 bases). V was trimmed by 10 bases and J by 4 bases, leaving 17 bases between them. CDR1 is LNHDA and CDR2 is SQIVND in the germline V gene (reference sequence). The CDR3 runs to 14 residues. The CDR3 is CATKAQGTGNTIYF. CDR3 DNA sequence: TGTGCCACTAAAGCACAGGGTACCGGAAACACCATATATTTT.

This clone has more than one count but fewer than ten. The chain couples TRBV9 to TRBJ1-4, with D unresolved. Germline loops: CDR1 SGDLS, CDR2 YYNGEE. This CDR3 is built from 17 residues. The V gene lost 0 bases and the J gene lost 7 bases, with 19 bases spanning the gap. The CDR3 reads CASSVGELRAGGEKLFF. DNA of the CDR3: TGTGCCAGCAGCGTAGGGGAGTTGAGGGCTGGCGGTGAAAAACTGTTTTTT.

The genes are TRBV5-4 and TRBJ2-3; 7 nucleotides match TRBD2. The ends lost 4 bases at V and 4 bases at J; junction bases unmatched: 9. The CDR3 length is 15 residues. CDR1 and CDR2 (germline): SGHNT, YYREEE (reference sequence). The CDR3, as DNA: TGTGCCAGCAGCCCTGGGGGGAGCGGGGCAGATACGCAGTATTTT. Amino acid sequence: CASSPGGSGADTQYF.

This clone appeared a single time. The V gene is TRBV6-1, the J gene TRBJ1-1; D ambiguous. V lost 7 bases, J lost 4 bases, and 13 bases lay in between. The CDR3 consists of 13 residues. From germline, CDR1 is MNHNS and CDR2 SASEGT. CDR3 sequence reads: CASKEGLVTEAFF. The DNA of the CDR3 is TGTGCCAGCAAAGAGGGCCTGGTCACTGAAGCTTTCTTT.

J is TRBJ2-1 and V is TRBV19; TRBD1 agrees at 12 bases. Losses at the gene ends were 5 bases for V and 7 bases for J; bases not matched to a gene: 6. The CDR3 extends over 15 amino acids. The germline CDR1 and CDR2 sequences are LNHDA and SQIVND (reference sequence). The CDR3 DNA follows: TGTGCCAGTAGTTCCGGGACAGGGGGCGAGAATGAGCAGTTCTTC. Its translation: CASSSGTGGENEQFF.

This rearrangement joins TRBV16 to TRBJ1-2, with D possibly matching TRBD1 (5 bases). The CDR3 is 15 residues long. The germline CDR1 and CDR2 sequences are KGHSY and FQNENV. V dropped 0 bases and J dropped 2 bases, with 10 bases sitting between them. The CDR3, as DNA: TGTGCCAGCAGCCAATCGAAGGCAGGGAACTATGGCTACACCTTC. Its translation: CASSQSKAGNYGYTF.

The rearrangement uses TRBV6-1 and TRBJ1-1; D unresolved. The V gene lost 7 bases and the J gene lost 10 bases, with 19 bases spanning the gap. The CDR3 extends over 13 amino acids. In germline, CDR1 is MNHNS, CDR2 SASEGT. Here the CDR3 DNA reads TGTGCCAGCAATGAGTCACCAGGATTGGTAGCTTTCTTT. Translated, it gives CASNESPGLVAFF.

The rearrangement uses TRBV10-3 and TRBJ2-5; a weak D match, TRBD2 (6 bases). CDR1 is ENHRY, CDR2 SYGVKD, per germline. The CDR3 spans 14 residues. Trimming cost V 0 bases and J 3 bases, with 8 bases left between them. CDR3 sequence reads: CAISESGGEETQYF. CDR3 DNA: TGTGCCATCAGTGAGTCAGGAGGGGAAGAGACCCAGTACTTC.

The chain uses TRBV5-1 and TRBJ2-7, with 10 bases matching TRBD2. Germline loops: CDR1 SGHRS, CDR2 YFSETQ. J lost 3 bases, V lost 4 bases, and 10 bases had no gene match. The CDR3 is 16 residues long. In DNA form, the CDR3 reads TGCGCCAGCAGCCTTGCAAGCGGGAGGGCCTTCTACGAGCAGTACTTC. This translates into CASSLASGRAFYEQYF.

This clone has just a few counts. The V and J genes are TRBV6-4 and TRBJ2-3; TRBD2 matches at 15 bases. V lost 6 bases to trimming and J lost 4 bases; unmatched junction nucleotides: 5. Germline values: CDR1 MRHNA, CDR2 SNTAGT. The CDR3 is made up of 16 amino acids. CDR3 amino acids: CASSPGLAGGPDTQYF. In DNA form, the CDR3 reads TGTGCCAGCAGCCCCGGACTAGCGGGAGGGCCAGATACGCAGTATTTT.

The CDR3 DNA reads TGTGCCAGCAGCGCCGGACAGGGAGAGACCCAGTACTTC. Translated: CASSAGQGETQYF. The chain combines TRBV5-4 with TRBJ2-5; 8 bases are shared with TRBD1. Germline V gene data show CDR1 as SGHNT and CDR2 as YYREEE (reference sequence). CDR3 size: 13 residues. V shed 4 bases, J shed 4 bases, and the junction held 3 bases outside the gene matches.

The chain recombines TRBV29-1 with TRBJ1-1; 7 positions agree with TRBD1. CDR1 and CDR2 from the germline V gene are SQVTM and ANQGSEA. This CDR3 has 12 amino acids. The V segment lost 7 bases and the J segment 2 bases; nucleotides outside the gene matches: 4. CDR3 amino acids: CSGGTANTEAFF. Here the CDR3 DNA reads TGCAGCGGTGGGACAGCAAACACTGAAGCTTTCTTT.

The V call is TRBV5-8, the J call TRBJ1-2; weak D call: TRBD1 (5 bases). This CDR3 is built from 15 residues. The V gene's germline CDR1 is SGHTS and CDR2 YDEGEE. V was shortened by 5 bases and J by 7 bases, with 21 bases between the two germline ends. The CDR3 DNA sequence: TGTGCCAGCAGTCTTGACAGTTTGCCGCCGCGTGGCTACACCTTC. This encodes CASSLDSLPPRGYTF.

The CDR3, as DNA: TGTGCCAGCAGTTTTCGGGGGGCAGAAGAGCAGTACTTC. This translates into CASSFRGAEEQYF. The chain is built from TRBV28 and TRBJ2-7, with D perhaps TRBD2 (7 bases). CDR1 is MDHEN, CDR2 SYDVKM, per germline. The ends were cut back, 3 bases at V and 7 bases at J, with 13 bases in the middle. The CDR3 has 13 amino acids.